This T cell receptor beta chain was retrieved from a study of blood T cells in healthy people across ages. Turning to the study itself: Using template switching, researchers captured about one barcoded beta molecule for each two T cells.

Study-level points and caveats: Age brought a roughly linear fall in TCR beta diversity measured per million T cells.

The use of a sample-barcoded 5' primer and a J-beta primer mix characterized a second PCR of about 7 to 12 cycles. All cDNA molecules were each tagged by a template-switch adaptor with 12 random nucleotides. A single record per CDR3 protein comes from TCRdb applying MiXCR to the 5' RACE reads. The data show approximately 820,000 distinct CDR3 sequences, with under 55% seen just once and roughly 18% held by the top ten. This clonotype occurred many times. The antigen is not known. The germline gives CDR1 MNHEY, CDR2 SMNVEV (reference sequence). Trimming cost V 6 bases and J 1 base; bases outside gene matches: 6. CDR3 length: 14 residues.

Sequencing used blood. The sequence derives from a man in his 60s in good health. This chain connects TRBV27 to TRBJ2-7; TRBD1 agrees at 7 bases. Written as DNA, the CDR3 is TGTGCCAGCAGCCCGAACAGGGGATCCTACGAGCAGTACTTC. As protein: CASSPNRGSYEQYF.